The subject of this entry is one TCR beta chain. The antigen is not known. CDR1 is MGHDK and CDR2 is SYGVNS in the germline V gene. Losses at the gene ends were 2 bases for V and 0 bases for J; bases not matched to a gene: 3. The CDR3 sequence is 16 residues long. These data are taken from a study of Tregs in tolerant kidney transplant recipients. Study outcomes and limitations: Activated donor B cell expansion appeared to reveal the most relevant donor-specific TCRbeta repertoire.

Repertoires were generated with immunoSEQ multiplex PCR, while TCRdb's copy carries only in-frame clones and drops some. The repertoire consists of about 240,000 clones, with about 80% occurring once and the leading ten covering around 0.61%. This sequence was found in a human donor in good health. The V call is TRBV25-1, the J call TRBJ2-2; TRBD1 agrees at 7 bases. The specimen sequenced was CD4+ T cells from blood. CDR3 region: CASSELGTANTGELFF. CDR3 in DNA: TGTGCCAGCAGTGAACTCGGGACAGCGAACACCGGGGAGCTGTTTTTT.